This TCR beta chain was captured in a study of blood T cells in healthy people across ages. Study information: Roughly one uniquely barcoded beta molecule per two T cells was captured.

Next came a second PCR, run for about 7 to 12 cycles, which used a sample-barcoded 5' primer along with a J-beta primer mix. The template-switch adaptor, which had 12 random nucleotides, put a tag on each cDNA molecule. TCRdb processed the 5' RACE reads anew with MiXCR; each CDR3 protein has one entry. Here the sample spans under 700,000 distinct CDR3 sequences, 24% being singletons. With 4 bases removed from V and 8 bases from J, the gap between germline ends came to 17 bases. The CDR3 has 14 amino acids. The sample was also linked to a second study, of T cells of mothers and their children. That paper states: Samples were obtained from a few healthy Caucasian mothers and their six children. Related and unrelated pairs show TCR recombination output that thymic selection shapes similarly.

This sequence joins TRBV12-3 or TRBV12-4 and TRBJ2-5; the D gene could be TRBD1 or TRBD2 (6 bases each). This receptor was taken from a boy between 10 and 17 years old in good health. Sample: blood. DNA of the CDR3: TGTGCCAGCAGTTCCCTTGGAAGGGGGGATACCCAGTACTTC. Protein: CASSSLGRGDTQYF.